The entry below describes one T cell receptor beta chain. This specimen belongs to a study of blood T cell repertoires in COVID-19. Source study methods: Amplification of reference gene primers was used by the study to estimate nucleated cell counts. The repertoire was sequenced with immunoSEQ multiplex PCR; TCRdb's copy has only in-frame clones and lacks some. V and J calls and clone size follow that table, whereas D and trimming were derived from the DNA. Seen here are about 160,000 clones, 81% observed once, and the top ten hold approximately 10%. The germline V and J ends were trimmed by 2 bases and 4 bases, with 6 bases remaining between them. CDR1 SGHRS and CDR2 YFSETQ come from the germline V gene. This CDR3 contains 12 residues.

This sequence originates from a human donor in a cohort sampled during active COVID-19. Input material: peripheral blood. This sequence joins TRBV5-1 and TRBJ1-1; D unclear. The DNA for the CDR3 is TGCGCCAGCAGCTTCTCGGGCACTGAAGCTTTCTTT. The encoded protein is CASSFSGTEAFF.